This T cell receptor (beta chain) was sequenced during a study of monozygotic twins with cystic fibrosis. On this clone itself: Its antigen remains unknown.

The CDR3 totals 15 residues. V was pared by 0 bases and J by 0 bases, with 9 bases between. Germline V gene sequence: CDR1 SGHRS, CDR2 YFSETQ. Study-wide points: Nucleotide-identical clonotype sharing was significantly higher within monozygotic CF twin pairs than between unrelated CF individuals.

Generated by immunoSEQ multiplex PCR, the TCRdb table keeps only in-frame clones and is missing some. Altogether roughly 19,000 clones are present, around 97% being singletons, with the ten largest covering 1.9%. The sequenced sample consisted of blood. The V and J genes are TRBV5-1 and TRBJ1-1; D remains unclear. The TCR comes from a woman aged 25 to 39 with cystic fibrosis. In DNA, the CDR3 is TGCGCCAGCAGCTTGGTCGGCAGCTTGAACACTGAAGCTTTCTTT. Encoded protein: CASSLVGSLNTEAFF.